This T cell receptor (beta chain) was profiled in a study of cytomegalovirus exposure and HLA in healthy donors. CDR3 size: 21 residues. J gave up 0 bases and V 4 bases, and 12 bases lay outside the gene matches. Per the germline V gene, CDR1 is SGHDN and CDR2 is FVKESK. PCR employed 60 Vbeta and 13 Jbeta primers. Using immunoSEQ multiplex PCR, the repertoire was profiled, and TCRdb retains in-frame clones only, with some absent. This table has some 70,000 clones, approximately 68% appearing once. The sequence was obtained from a woman aged 25 to 39 in good health and CMV-seronegative. The sample comprised PBMCs. This chain uses TRBV14 with TRBJ2-4; 16 positions agree with TRBD2. DNA for the CDR3: TGTGCCAGCAGCCCTATGGGACTAGCGGGGGGGCCGGGGGTAGCCAAAAACATTCAGTACTTC. Its translation is CASSPMGLAGGPGVAKNIQYF.